The sequence of this T cell receptor (beta chain) was determined in a study of blood T cell repertoires in COVID-19. On the study more broadly: Researchers got acute and convalescent COVID-19 samples from the United States, Italy and Spain. T cells, B-cell-depleted T cells, or PBMCs provided the cDNA or gDNA that served as material.

Original data processing: Reference gene primer amplification gave nucleated cell count estimates. Profiling relied on immunoSEQ multiplex PCR, and the TCRdb table lists in-frame clones only, not all of them. The V and J calls and clone size were taken over from that table, and D and trimming were inferred from the DNA. The sample contains 350,000 or so clones, over 85% of which appear only once. Enrolment of Seattle patients took place during active infection, and they were followed longitudinally. V was clipped by 2 bases and J by 4 bases, with 14 bases between them. Germline-derived CDR1 and CDR2 are KGHSH and LQKENI. The CDR3 spans 15 residues.

The source material was peripheral blood. The chain couples TRBV18 to TRBJ1-2, with D maybe TRBD1 (6 bases). This clonotype was obtained from a woman in her sixties with COVID-19, enrolled during active disease. The DNA for the CDR3 is TGTGCCAGCTCACCAGAAATCAAGACAGGCTATGGCTACACCTTC. Translated: CASSPEIKTGYGYTF.